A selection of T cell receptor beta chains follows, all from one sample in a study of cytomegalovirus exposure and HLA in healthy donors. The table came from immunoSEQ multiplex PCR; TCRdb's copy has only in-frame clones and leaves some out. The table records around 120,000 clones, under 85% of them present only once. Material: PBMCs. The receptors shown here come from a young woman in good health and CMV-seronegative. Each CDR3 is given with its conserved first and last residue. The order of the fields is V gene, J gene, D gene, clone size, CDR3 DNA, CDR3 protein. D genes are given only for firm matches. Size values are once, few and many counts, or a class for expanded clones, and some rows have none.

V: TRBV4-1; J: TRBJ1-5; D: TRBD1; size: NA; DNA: TGCGCCAGCAGCTTACAGGGGGCTGTTCAGCCCCAGCATTTT; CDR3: CASSLQGAVQPQHF
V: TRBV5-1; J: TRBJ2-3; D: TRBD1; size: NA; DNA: TGCGCCAGCGGGACAGGGGATAGCACAGATACGCAGTATTTT; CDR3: CASGTGDSTDTQYF
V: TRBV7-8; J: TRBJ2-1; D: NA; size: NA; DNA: TGTGCCAGCGGACTACGACTAGTCAATGAGCAGTTCTTC; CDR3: CASGLRLVNEQFF
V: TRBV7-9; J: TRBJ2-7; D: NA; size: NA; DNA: TGTTCCAGCAGCGTAACAGGGCCCGAGCAGTACTTC; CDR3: CSSSVTGPEQYF
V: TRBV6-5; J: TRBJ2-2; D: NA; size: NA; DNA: TGTGCCAGCACCGGGACAATAAACACCGGGGAGCTGTTTTTT; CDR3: CASTGTINTGELFF
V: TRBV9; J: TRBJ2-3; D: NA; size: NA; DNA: TGTGCCAGCAGCGTAGCTACTAGCCGCACAGATACGCAGTATTTT; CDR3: CASSVATSRTDTQYF
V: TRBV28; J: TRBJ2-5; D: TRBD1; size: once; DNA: TGTGCCAGCAGTTTCCGAACCGGACAGGGACGAGAGACCCAGTACTTC; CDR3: CASSFRTGQGRETQYF
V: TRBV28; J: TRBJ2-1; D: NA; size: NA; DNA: TGTGCCAGCAGTTTATTCGGGACACTCTACAATGAGCAGTTCTTC; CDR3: CASSLFGTLYNEQFF
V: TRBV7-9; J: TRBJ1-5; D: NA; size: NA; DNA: TGTGCCAGCAGCTTAGGGATGAGGACCCCCGGGGGGAATCAGCCCCAGCATTTT; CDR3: CASSLGMRTPGGNQPQHF
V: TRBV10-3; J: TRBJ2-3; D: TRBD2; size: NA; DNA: TGTGCCATCAGTTGGACTAGCGGGGGTCATCGAACAGATACGCAGTATTTT; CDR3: CAISWTSGGHRTDTQYF
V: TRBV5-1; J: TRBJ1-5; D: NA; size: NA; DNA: TGCGCCAGCAGCCCCACAGGGTTCGGTAGCAATCAGCCCCAGCATTTT; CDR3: CASSPTGFGSNQPQHF
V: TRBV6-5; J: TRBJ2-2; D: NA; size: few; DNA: TGTGCCAGCAGTTACACGGTCTATGGGGAGCTGTTTTTT; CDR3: CASSYTVYGELFF
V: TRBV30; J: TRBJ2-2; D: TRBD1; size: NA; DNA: TGTGCCTGGAGTGTAACGGACAGGGGGCCCACCGGGGAGCTGTTTTTT; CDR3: CAWSVTDRGPTGELFF
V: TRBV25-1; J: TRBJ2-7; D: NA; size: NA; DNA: TGTGCCAGCAGTGAGGGGGCGCGAATTCAGGAGCAGTACTTC; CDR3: CASSEGARIQEQYF
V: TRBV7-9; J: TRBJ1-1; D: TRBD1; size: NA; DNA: TGTGCCAGCAGCTTAGAGACAGGGATGAACACTGAAGCTTTCTTT; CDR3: CASSLETGMNTEAFF
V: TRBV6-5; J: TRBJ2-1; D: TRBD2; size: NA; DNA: TGTGCCAGCAGACCAGGACTAGCGGCGCGCAATGAGCAGTTCTTC; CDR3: CASRPGLAARNEQFF
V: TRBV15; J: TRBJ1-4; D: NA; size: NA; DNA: TGTGCCACCAGTCCGACAGAAACCTTCTTTGAAAAACTGTTTTTT; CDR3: CATSPTETFFEKLFF
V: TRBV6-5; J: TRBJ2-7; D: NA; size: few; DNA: TGTGCCAGCAGTTCACCGGGACTCCGCTCCTACGAGCAGTACTTC; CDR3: CASSSPGLRSYEQYF
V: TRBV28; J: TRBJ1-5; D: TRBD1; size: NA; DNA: TGTGCCAGCAGTTTAACGGCCGGACAGGTCAATCAGCCCCAGCATTTT; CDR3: CASSLTAGQVNQPQHF
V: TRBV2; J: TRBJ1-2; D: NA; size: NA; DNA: TGTGCCAGCAGTGAGGTCCCATCTGAGCCCTATGGCTACACCTTC; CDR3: CASSEVPSEPYGYTF
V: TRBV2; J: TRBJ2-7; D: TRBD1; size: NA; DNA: TGTGCCAGCAGTTCCCGGACAGGGTTCAACGAGCAGTACTTC; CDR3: CASSSRTGFNEQYF
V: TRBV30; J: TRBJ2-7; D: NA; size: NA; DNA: TGTGCCTGGAGTGTTTTCAGCGGTGTCTACGAGCAGTACTTC; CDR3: CAWSVFSGVYEQYF
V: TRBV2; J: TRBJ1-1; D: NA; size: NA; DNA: TGTGCCAGCAGTGGTCCGGGGATAGAAGCTTTCTTT; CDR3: CASSGPGIEAFF
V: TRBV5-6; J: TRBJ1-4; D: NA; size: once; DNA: TGTGCCAGCAGCCCTTTCGTCCGTTCAACTAATGAAAAACTGTTTTTT; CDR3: CASSPFVRSTNEKLFF
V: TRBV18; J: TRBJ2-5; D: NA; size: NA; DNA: TGTGCCAGCTCACGGGCAGTGCAAGAGACCCAGTACTTC; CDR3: CASSRAVQETQYF
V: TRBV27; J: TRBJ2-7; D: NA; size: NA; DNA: TGTGCCAGCAGGGGGCAGGGGTACGAGCAGTACTTC; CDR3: CASRGQGYEQYF
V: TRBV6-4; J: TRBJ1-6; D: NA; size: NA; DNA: TGTGCCAGCAGCTACCTACCCGGGAGCTATAATTCACCCCTCCACTTT; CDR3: CASSYLPGSYNSPLHF
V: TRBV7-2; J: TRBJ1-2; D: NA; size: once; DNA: TGTGCCAGCAGCCCTTCGACAGCCTATGGCTACACCTTC; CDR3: CASSPSTAYGYTF
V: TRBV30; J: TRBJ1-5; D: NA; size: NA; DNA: TGTGCCTGGAGTGTACCCCAAAGGGGCCCATATAGCAATCAGCCCCAGCATTTT; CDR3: CAWSVPQRGPYSNQPQHF
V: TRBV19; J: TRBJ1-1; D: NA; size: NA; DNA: TGTGCCAGTAGAGCGATGGGGGGGAACACTGAAGCTTTCTTT; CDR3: CASRAMGGNTEAFF
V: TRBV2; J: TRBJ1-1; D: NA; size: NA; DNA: TGTGCCAGCCGAGCTCAAGCTTTCTTT; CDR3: CASRAQAFF
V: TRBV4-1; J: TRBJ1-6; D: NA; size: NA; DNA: TGCGCCAGCAGCGAGGTCCGGGGTCGGAATTCACCCCTCCACTTT; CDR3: CASSEVRGRNSPLHF
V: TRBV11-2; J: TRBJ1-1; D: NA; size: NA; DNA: TGTGCCAGCAGCTTAGGGACACCGAACACTGAAGCTTTCTTT; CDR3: CASSLGTPNTEAFF
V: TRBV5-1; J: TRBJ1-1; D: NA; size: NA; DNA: TGCGCCAGCAGACCTGTCGGGAACACTGAAGCTTTCTTT; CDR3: CASRPVGNTEAFF
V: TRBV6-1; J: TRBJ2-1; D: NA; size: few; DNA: TGTGCCAGCAGCGACTACGGGATAGAGGGTGAGCAGTTCTTC; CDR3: CASSDYGIEGEQFF
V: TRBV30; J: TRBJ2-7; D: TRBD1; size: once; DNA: TGTGCCTGGGCCGACAGGGACTCCTACGAGCAGTACTTC; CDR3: CAWADRDSYEQYF
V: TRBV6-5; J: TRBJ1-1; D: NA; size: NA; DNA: TGTGCCAGCAGTTGGACAGAGAACACTGAAGCTTTCTTT; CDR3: CASSWTENTEAFF
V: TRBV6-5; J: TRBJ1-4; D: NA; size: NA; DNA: TGTGCCAGCAGTTACTCGTTTTCAACAGGGCAGAGGAAACTGTTTTTT; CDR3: CASSYSFSTGQRKLFF
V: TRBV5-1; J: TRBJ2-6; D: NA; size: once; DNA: TGCGCCAGCAGCTTGGGGGCTGGGCCCTTCGCCTCATCTGGGGCCAACGTCCTGACTTTC; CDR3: CASSLGAGPFASSGANVLTF
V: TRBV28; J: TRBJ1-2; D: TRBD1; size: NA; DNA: TGTGCCAGCAGTCCAGGGGGCCGCTATGGCTACACCTTC; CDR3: CASSPGGRYGYTF
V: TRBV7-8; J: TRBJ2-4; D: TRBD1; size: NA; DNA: TGTGCCAGCACCCAACTAACCAGACAGGGCCTTTGGACCAAAAACATTCAGTACTTC; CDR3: CASTQLTRQGLWTKNIQYF
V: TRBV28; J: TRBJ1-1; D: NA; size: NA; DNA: TGTGCCAGCAGCATCTCACAGGCGGTTTCGAACACTGAAGCTTTCTTT; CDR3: CASSISQAVSNTEAFF
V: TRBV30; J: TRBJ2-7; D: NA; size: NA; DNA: TGTGCCTGGAGTCTAGGGAGGTACGAGCAGTACTTC; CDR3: CAWSLGRYEQYF
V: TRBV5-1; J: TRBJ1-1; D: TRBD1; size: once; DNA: TGCGCCAGCAGCTTGGGGACAGGGGGCTTTGAAGCTTTCTTT; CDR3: CASSLGTGGFEAFF
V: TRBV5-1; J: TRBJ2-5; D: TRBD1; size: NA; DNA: TGCGCCAGCAGCTACACGGGACAGCAAGAGACCCAGTACTTC; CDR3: CASSYTGQQETQYF
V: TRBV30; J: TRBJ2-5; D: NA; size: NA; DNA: TGTGCCTGGTCCAACGCAGGACTGACAAAAGAGACCCAGTACTTC; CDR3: CAWSNAGLTKETQYF
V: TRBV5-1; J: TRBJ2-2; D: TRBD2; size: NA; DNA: TGCGCCAGCAGCCCGGGACTAGCACTAACCGGGGAGCTGTTTTTT; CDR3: CASSPGLALTGELFF
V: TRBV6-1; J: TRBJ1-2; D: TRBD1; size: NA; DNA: TGTGCCAGCAGTACCGGGACAGGGGGCGATGGCTACACCTTC; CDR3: CASSTGTGGDGYTF
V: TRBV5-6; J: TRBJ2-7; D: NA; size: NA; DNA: TGTGCCAGCAGCTCCCCGCCGGGAATCGAGCAGTACTTC; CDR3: CASSSPPGIEQYF
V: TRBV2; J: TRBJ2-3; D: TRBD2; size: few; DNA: TGTGCCAGCAAAAGGACTAGCGGGGGCAATACGCAGTATTTT; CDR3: CASKRTSGGNTQYF
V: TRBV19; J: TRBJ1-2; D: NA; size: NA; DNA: TGTGCCAGTAGTATCCGGAGGGAGATCTATGGCTACACCTTC; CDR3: CASSIRREIYGYTF
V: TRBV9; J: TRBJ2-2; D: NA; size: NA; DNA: TGTGCCAGCAGCGCCTCCCGAAACACTGCGGACACCGGGGAGCTGTTTTTT; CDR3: CASSASRNTADTGELFF
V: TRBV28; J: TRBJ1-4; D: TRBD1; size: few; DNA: TGTGCCAGCAGTTACAGGGGGACTAATGAAAAACTGTTTTTT; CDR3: CASSYRGTNEKLFF
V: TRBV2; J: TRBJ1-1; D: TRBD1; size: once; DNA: TGTGCCACGCTCGGGACCGACAGGGCGAACACTGAAGCTTTCTTT; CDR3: CATLGTDRANTEAFF